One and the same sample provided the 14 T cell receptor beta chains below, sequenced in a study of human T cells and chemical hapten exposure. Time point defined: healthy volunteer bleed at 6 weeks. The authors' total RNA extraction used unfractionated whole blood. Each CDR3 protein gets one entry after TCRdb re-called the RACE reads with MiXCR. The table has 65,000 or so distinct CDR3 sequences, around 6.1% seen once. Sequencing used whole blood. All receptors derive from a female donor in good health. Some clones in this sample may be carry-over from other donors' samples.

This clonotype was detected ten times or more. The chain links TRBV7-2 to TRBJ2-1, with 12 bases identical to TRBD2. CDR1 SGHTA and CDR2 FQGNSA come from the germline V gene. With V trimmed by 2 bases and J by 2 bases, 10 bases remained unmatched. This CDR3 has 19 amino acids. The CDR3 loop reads CASSLPSGRAVGPYNEQFF. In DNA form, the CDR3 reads TGTGCCAGCAGCTTACCTAGCGGGAGGGCCGTAGGACCCTACAATGAGCAGTTCTTC.

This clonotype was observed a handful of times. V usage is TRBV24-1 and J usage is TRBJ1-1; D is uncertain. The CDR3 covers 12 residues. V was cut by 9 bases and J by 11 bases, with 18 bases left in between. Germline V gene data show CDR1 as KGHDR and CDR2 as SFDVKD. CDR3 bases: TGTGCCACCTCCCCGGACGGGCGGTACGCTTTCTTT. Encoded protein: CATSPDGRYAFF.

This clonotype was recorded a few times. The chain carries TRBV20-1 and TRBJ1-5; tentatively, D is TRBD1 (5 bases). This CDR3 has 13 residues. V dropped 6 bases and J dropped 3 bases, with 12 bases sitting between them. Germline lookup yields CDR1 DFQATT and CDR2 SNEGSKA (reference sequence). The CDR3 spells CSAGVGYNQPQHF. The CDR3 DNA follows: TGCAGTGCGGGGGTGGGTTACAATCAGCCCCAGCATTTT.

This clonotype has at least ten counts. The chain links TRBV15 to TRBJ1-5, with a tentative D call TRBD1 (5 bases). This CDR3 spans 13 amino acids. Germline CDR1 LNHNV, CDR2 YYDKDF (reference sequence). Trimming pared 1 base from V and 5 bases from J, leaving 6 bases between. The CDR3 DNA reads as TGTGCCACCAGCAGAGGAGGGGATCAGCCCCAGCATTTT. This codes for CATSRGGDQPQHF. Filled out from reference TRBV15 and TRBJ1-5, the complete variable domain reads DAMVIQNPRYQVTQFGKPVTLSCSQTLNHNVMYWYQQKSSQAPKLLFHYYDKDFNNEADTPDNFQSRRPNTSFCFLDIRSPGLGDTAMYLCATSRGGDQPQHFGDGTRLSIL.

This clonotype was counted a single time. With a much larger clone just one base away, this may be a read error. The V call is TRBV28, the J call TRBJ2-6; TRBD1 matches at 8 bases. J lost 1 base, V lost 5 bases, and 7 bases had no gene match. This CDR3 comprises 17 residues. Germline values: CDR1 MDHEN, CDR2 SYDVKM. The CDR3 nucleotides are TGTGCCAGCAGTCCAGGGGGCAGGGGATCTGGGGCCAACGTCCTGACTTTC. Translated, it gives CASSPGGRGSGANVLTF.

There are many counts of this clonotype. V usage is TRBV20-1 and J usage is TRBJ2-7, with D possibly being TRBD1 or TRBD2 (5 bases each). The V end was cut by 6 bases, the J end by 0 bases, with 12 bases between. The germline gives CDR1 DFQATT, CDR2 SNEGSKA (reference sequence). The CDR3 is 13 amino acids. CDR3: CSARDVDSYEQYF. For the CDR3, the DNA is TGCAGTGCCAGGGACGTTGACTCCTACGAGCAGTACTTC.

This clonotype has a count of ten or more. CDR3 residues: CASSSSGVMNTEAFF. In DNA, the CDR3 is TGTGCCAGCAGCTCTTCAGGGGTCATGAACACTGAAGCTTTCTTT. The chain has TRBV7-3 and TRBJ1-1; D may be TRBD1 (6 bases). The V gene lost 4 bases and the J gene lost 0 bases, with 12 bases spanning the gap. The CDR3 contains 15 residues. Germline V lookup: CDR1 SGHTA, CDR2 FQGTGA.

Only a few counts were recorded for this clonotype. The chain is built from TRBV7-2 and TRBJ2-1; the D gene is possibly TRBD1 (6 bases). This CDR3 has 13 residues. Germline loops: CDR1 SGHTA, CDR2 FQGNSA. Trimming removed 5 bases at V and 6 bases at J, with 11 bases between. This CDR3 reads CASSLTGINEQFF. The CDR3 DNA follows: TGTGCCAGCAGCCTAACAGGGATCAATGAGCAGTTCTTC.

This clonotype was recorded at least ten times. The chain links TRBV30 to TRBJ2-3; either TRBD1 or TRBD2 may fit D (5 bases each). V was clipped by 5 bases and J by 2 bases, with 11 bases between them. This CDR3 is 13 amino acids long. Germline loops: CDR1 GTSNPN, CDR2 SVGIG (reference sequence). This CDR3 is CAWEGPTTDTQYF. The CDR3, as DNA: TGTGCCTGGGAGGGACCCACCACAGATACGCAGTATTTT.

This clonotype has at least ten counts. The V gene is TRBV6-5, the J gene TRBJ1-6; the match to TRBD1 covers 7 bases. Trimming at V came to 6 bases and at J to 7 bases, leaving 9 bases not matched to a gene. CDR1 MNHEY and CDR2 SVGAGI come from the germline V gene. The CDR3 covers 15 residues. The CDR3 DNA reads TGTGCCAGCAGATCCAACAGGGGTGGCAATTCACCCCTCCACTTT. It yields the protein CASRSNRGGNSPLHF.

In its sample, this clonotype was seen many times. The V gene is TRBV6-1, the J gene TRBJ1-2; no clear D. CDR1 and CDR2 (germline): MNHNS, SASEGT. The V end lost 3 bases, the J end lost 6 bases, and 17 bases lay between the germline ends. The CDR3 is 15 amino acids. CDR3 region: CASSEGRSGNDGYTF. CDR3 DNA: TGTGCCAGCAGTGAGGGGAGATCGGGGAACGATGGCTACACCTTC.

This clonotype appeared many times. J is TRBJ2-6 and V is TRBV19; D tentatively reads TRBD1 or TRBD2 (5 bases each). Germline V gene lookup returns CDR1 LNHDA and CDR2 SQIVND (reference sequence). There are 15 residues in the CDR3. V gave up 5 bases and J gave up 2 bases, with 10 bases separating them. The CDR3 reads CASSSLGAGANVLTF. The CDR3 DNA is TGTGCCAGTAGTTCCTTGGGGGCTGGGGCCAACGTCCTGACTTTC.

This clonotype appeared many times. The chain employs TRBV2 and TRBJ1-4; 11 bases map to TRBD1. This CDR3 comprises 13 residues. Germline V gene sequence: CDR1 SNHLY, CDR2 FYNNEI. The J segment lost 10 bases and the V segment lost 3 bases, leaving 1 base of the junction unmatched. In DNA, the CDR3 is TGTGCCAGCAGTGATGGGACAGGGGGAAAACTGTTTTTT. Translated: CASSDGTGGKLFF.

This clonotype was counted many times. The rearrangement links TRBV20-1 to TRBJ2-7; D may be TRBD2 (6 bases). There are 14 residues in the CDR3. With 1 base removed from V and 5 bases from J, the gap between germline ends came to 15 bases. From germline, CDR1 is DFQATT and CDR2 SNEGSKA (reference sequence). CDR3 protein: CSARGGVGRDEQYF. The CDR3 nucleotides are TGCAGTGCTAGAGGGGGAGTCGGGAGAGACGAGCAGTACTTC.